This TCR beta chain was identified during a study of OX40 agonist ivuxolimab in advanced cancers. Turning to the study itself: Averaging roughly 60 years in age, with a range of about 20 to 90, the cohort was 65% to 90% male.

Libraries were prepared by immunoSEQ multiplex PCR; TCRdb keeps only in-frame clonotypes and omits some of them. The repertoire holds 55,000 to 70,000 clones, with around four fifths as singletons. Losses at the gene ends were 3 bases for V and 6 bases for J; bases not matched to a gene: 6. The CDR3 spans 15 residues. CDR1 and CDR2 (germline): SGHRS, YFSETQ. This clone was found once. V gene TRBV5-1 combines with J gene TRBJ2-2; 9 bases match TRBD1. The receptor was isolated from an adult with an advanced solid tumor such as melanoma, head and neck, liver or kidney cancer. The source material was CD4+ or CD8+ T cells sorted from blood, sampled in a trial of the OX40 agonist ivuxolimab. Written as DNA, the CDR3 is TGCGCCAGCAGCTGGACCGGGACAGGGCCCGGGGAGCTGTTTTTT. It yields the protein CASSWTGTGPGELFF.